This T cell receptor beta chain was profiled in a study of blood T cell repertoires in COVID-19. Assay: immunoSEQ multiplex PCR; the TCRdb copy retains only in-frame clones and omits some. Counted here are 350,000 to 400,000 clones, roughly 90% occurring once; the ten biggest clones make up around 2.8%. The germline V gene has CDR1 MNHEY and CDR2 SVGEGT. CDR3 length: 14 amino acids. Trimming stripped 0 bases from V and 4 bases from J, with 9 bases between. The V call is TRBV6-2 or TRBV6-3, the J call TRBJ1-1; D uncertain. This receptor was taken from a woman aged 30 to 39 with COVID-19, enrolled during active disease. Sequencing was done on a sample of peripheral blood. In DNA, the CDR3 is TGTGCCAGCAGTTACTCCATGGGCAGCACTGAAGCTTTCTTT. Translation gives CASSYSMGSTEAFF.